The entry below describes one T cell receptor (beta chain). What it binds is not known. This specimen belongs to a study of a mutant IDH1 vaccine in newly diagnosed glioma. The data were produced by immunoSEQ multiplex PCR, yet TCRdb's version contains in-frame clones alone and is incomplete. This table has 55,000 to 65,000 clones, 60% to 80% appearing once. V lost 4 bases, J lost 2 bases, and 11 bases stayed unmatched. The CDR3 consists of 16 residues. Germline V gene sequence: CDR1 SGDLS, CDR2 YYNGEE. Time point specified: week 47, end of study. Each dose of the vaccine consisted of 300 ug of mutant IDH1 20-mer peptide, with topical imiquimod.

The clonotype was recovered from a middle-aged man with glioma. Sequenced here: PBMCs, sampled from a glioma patient whose treatment included an IDH1 peptide vaccine. The chain is built from TRBV9 and TRBJ2-7; 8 nucleotides agree with TRBD1. DNA of the CDR3: TGTGCCAGCAGCTCCTCCGGCAGGGGGCTACCCTACGAGCAGTACTTC. Translating gives CASSSSGRGLPYEQYF.